One and the same sample provided the 8 T cell receptor beta chains below, sequenced in a study of CD8+CD57+ T cells in acquired aplastic anemia. Profiling that covered TCR beta VDJ and CDR3 relied on genomic DNA as its template. TCRdb recomputed calls from the reads with MiXCR, one row per CDR3 protein. The repertoire has approximately 45,000 distinct CDR3 sequences, around two thirds of them found once; the top ten carry under 40%. The sequenced sample was sorted CD4+, CD8+, or CD8+CD57+ T cells (not recorded which) from PBMCs. All receptors come from a human donor in good health, serving as a control.

The chain joins TRBV2 to TRBJ2-1; 15 positions match TRBD2. The V gene's germline CDR1 is SNHLY and CDR2 FYNNEI. The junction had 2 bases not matched to a gene; V was cut back by 6 bases and J by 8 bases. The CDR3 consists of 14 residues. CDR3 DNA: TGTGCCAGCAGGGGACTAGCGGGGGGATATGAGCAGTTCTTC. Its translation is CASRGLAGGYEQFF. Based on the CDR3 plus reference TRBV2 and TRBJ2-1, the full variable domain is EPEVTQTPSHQVTQMGQEVILRCVPISNHLYFYWYRQILGQKVEFLVSFYNNEISEKSEIFDDQFSVERPDGSNFTLKIRSTKLEDSAMYFCASRGLAGGYEQFFGPGTRLTVL.

The rearrangement uses TRBV2 and TRBJ2-7; 7 bases align to TRBD1. Trimming cost V 7 bases and J 4 bases; bases outside gene matches: 7. CDR1 is SNHLY, CDR2 FYNNEI, per germline. The CDR3 has 13 amino acids. The CDR3 sequence: CASTLDRLYEQYF. CDR3 bases: TGTGCCAGCACCCTGGACAGGCTATACGAGCAGTACTTC.

The gene calls are TRBV6-1 and TRBJ1-2; D gene ambiguous. The CDR3 covers 17 residues. Trimming removed 7 bases from V and 7 bases from J, with 28 bases in between. CDR1 and CDR2 (germline): MNHNS, SASEGT. This CDR3 reads CASTPGRPRLSPRGYTF. The DNA of the CDR3 is TGTGCCAGCACCCCCGGTAGGCCTCGCCTCTCTCCGCGTGGCTACACCTTC.

The chain has TRBV19 and TRBJ1-1, with a tentative D call TRBD1 (5 bases). The CDR3 has 13 residues. Germline V lookup: CDR1 LNHDA, CDR2 SQIVND (reference sequence). V dropped 3 bases and J dropped 5 bases, with 10 bases sitting between them. Written as DNA, the CDR3 is TGTGCCAGTAGTATGACCGAGGGGACTGAAGCTTTCTTT. It encodes CASSMTEGTEAFF.

The chain is built from TRBV15 and TRBJ1-5; 7 nucleotides line up with TRBD1. The CDR3 has 14 residues. The V gene end was trimmed by 4 bases and the J gene end by 5 bases; junction bases not matched to a gene: 5. In germline, CDR1 is LNHNV, CDR2 YYDKDF (reference sequence). DNA of the CDR3: TGTGCCACCAGCAAAAGACAGGGCGATCAGCCCCAGCATTTT. Protein sequence: CATSKRQGDQPQHF.

The table lists this clonotype with a few counts. This chain joins TRBV7-3 and TRBJ1-4; D gene uncertain. The CDR3 sequence is 11 residues long. CDR1 SGHTA and CDR2 FQGTGA come from the germline V gene. Trimming took 6 bases from V and 13 from J, leaving 12 bases between them. CDR3 protein: CASSPAKGLFF. DNA of the CDR3: TGTGCCAGCAGTCCGGCTAAGGGACTGTTTTTT.

The genes are TRBV5-1 and TRBJ2-7, with D possibly matching TRBD2 (5 bases). Trimming shortened V by 3 bases and J by 2 bases, and 9 bases separated the two germline ends. Per the germline V gene, CDR1 is SGHRS and CDR2 is YFSETQ. The CDR3 totals 13 residues. The CDR3 DNA is TGCGCCAGCAGCTCGGACTCCCCCTACGAGCAGTACTTC. Translating it yields CASSSDSPYEQYF.

The rearrangement links TRBV7-3 to TRBJ2-7, with D perhaps being TRBD1 or TRBD2 (5 bases each). V was shortened by 5 bases and J by 4 bases, with 15 bases between the two germline ends. The CDR3 totals 14 residues. CDR1 SGHTA and CDR2 FQGTGA come from the germline V gene. The CDR3 is CASSPWDGTYEQYF. The CDR3 DNA reads as TGTGCCAGCAGCCCCTGGGACGGAACGTACGAGCAGTACTTC.